These T cell receptor beta chains were read from a single sample in a study of blood T cells in healthy people across ages. Each CDR3 protein gets one entry after TCRdb re-called the 5' RACE reads with MiXCR. The sample has some 1.4 million distinct CDR3 sequences, roughly 45% seen once. Sequenced material: blood. Source of these receptors: a woman aged 18-29 years in good health. CDR3s include the opening cysteine and the closing phenylalanine or tryptophan.

TRBJ2-7 TRBV10-3 CATSEGGIYEQYF
TRBJ1-5 TRBV6-2/TRBV6-3 CASTDRTGGNQPQHF
TRBJ1-1 TRBV5-1 CASSWAGRNTEAFF
TRBJ1-2 TRBV10-3 CAISELMPRGGYTF
NA TRBV6-6 CASSLASGKETQYF
TRBJ1-6 TRBV20-1 CSAIGGGNSPLHF
TRBJ2-1 TRBV10-3 CAISESIGGGGSYNEQFF
TRBJ2-3 TRBV11-2 CASSLDVVAGTDTQYF
TRBJ2-2 TRBV4-1 CASSQEPTGELFF
TRBJ2-5 TRBV6-1 CASSEGDRGIQETQYF
TRBJ2-3 TRBV18 CASSPLFTGTQYF
TRBJ2-7 TRBV6-1 CASSVLAGGYNEQYF
TRBJ1-5 TRBV20-1 CSARDLRDPDNQPQHF
TRBJ2-3 TRBV29-1 CSVEDPRTGGAGPTDTQYF
TRBJ2-7 TRBV7-2 CTSSNYRDKTYEQYF
TRBJ1-1 TRBV12-3/TRBV12-4 CASSPGQSDTEAFF
TRBJ2-4 TRBV5-5 CASSFGQRDSAKNIQYF
TRBJ2-1 TRBV6-2/TRBV6-3 CASTLAGGRNEQFF